The clone carrying this TCR beta chain appeared a few times. Its matching antigen is unknown. Isolating PBMCs gave at least 7 million of these cells per sample. Germline V lookup: CDR1 LGHNA, CDR2 YNFKEQ. This CDR3 region has 17 residues. The trim removed 0 bases at V and 14 bases at J, leaving 16 bases unmatched. With a J-beta primer mix and a sample-barcoded 5' primer, a second PCR ran about 6 to 11 cycles. Using its own MiXCR run on the 5' RACE reads, TCRdb lists one record per CDR3 protein. Found here are about 970,000 distinct CDR3 sequences, approximately 50% of them singletons; the top ten hold around 21%. This record belongs to a study of blood T cells in healthy people across ages. Findings and caveats of the study: Older age went with lower TCR beta diversity per million T cells, in a roughly linear way. Higher diversity, along with more naive CD4+ cells, distinguished long-lived donors from aged donors.

The clonotype comes from a woman between 55 and 75 years old in good health. The chain carries TRBV4-2 and TRBJ1-4; the match to TRBD1 covers 9 bases. Sequencing input: blood. The CDR3 here is CASSQDLRDREYGRLFF. For the CDR3, the DNA is TGTGCCAGCAGCCAAGACCTAAGGGACAGGGAATACGGCCGTCTGTTTTTT.